The subject of this entry is one T cell receptor (beta chain). The data were taken from a study of blood T cell repertoires in COVID-19. Enrollees, roughly 18 to 90 years old, lived in 24 US areas. J lost 3 bases, V lost 4 bases, and 11 bases had no gene match. The V gene's germline CDR1 is KGHSH and CDR2 LQKENI. This CDR3 has 18 amino acids. In the original workflow: Amplification with reference gene primers provided the estimates of nucleated cell counts. Generated by immunoSEQ multiplex PCR, the TCRdb table keeps only in-frame clones and is missing some. The DNA was the basis for D and trimming; V, J and clone size are from that table. This table holds approximately 250,000 clones, around 89% found once.

This TCR was recovered from a woman in her 30s with acute COVID-19. This chain links TRBV18 with TRBJ2-3, with 12 positions matching TRBD2. Sequencing was performed on PBMCs or T cells enriched from blood (not recorded which). The CDR3 loop reads CASSHTSGRPPGTDTQYF. In DNA form, the CDR3 reads TGTGCCAGCTCACATACTAGCGGGAGGCCCCCAGGGACAGATACGCAGTATTTT.